The T cell receptor beta chain described here comes from a study of cytomegalovirus exposure and HLA in healthy donors. Whole-study findings and limits: A few V segments could not be told apart, such as TRBV6-2 and TRBV6-3, and were left out. 150 to 200 TCR beta chains were listed as cytomegalovirus-associated.

On this clone itself: Antigen: not known.

PCR used 60 Vbeta primers and 13 Jbeta primers. Profiled with immunoSEQ multiplex PCR; TCRdb holds only in-frame clones, not every one. In the table there are 99,000 or so clones, 69% of which are singletons. The germline gives CDR1 SQVTM, CDR2 ANQGSEA. Trimming removed 5 bases at V and 7 bases at J, with 14 bases between. This CDR3 region has 12 residues. The chain links TRBV29-1 to TRBJ2-5; D perhaps matches TRBD1 (6 bases). The sequenced material came from PBMCs. The TCR was taken from a man aged 25 to 40 in good health and CMV-seronegative. The CDR3 DNA is TGCAGCGTTAAAAGGGACATACGGACCCAGTACTTC. This translates into CSVKRDIRTQYF. Together with reference TRBV29-1 and TRBJ2-5, the CDR3 gives the full variable domain: SAVISQKPSRDICQRGTSLTIQCQVDSQVTMMFWYRQQPGQSLTLIATANQGSEATYESGFVIDKFPISRPNLTFSTLTVSNMSPEDSSIYLCSVKRDIRTQYFGPGTRLLVL.